The 17 T cell receptor beta chains reported below all come from one sample, sequenced in a study of OX40 agonist ivuxolimab in advanced cancers. Method: immunoSEQ multiplex PCR; TCRdb's copy keeps in-frame clones and lacks some. The sample lists more than 100,000 clones, more than 80% occurring once. The starting material was CD4+ or CD8+ T cells sorted from blood, obtained in a trial of the OX40 agonist ivuxolimab. Receptors originate from an adult with an advanced solid tumor such as melanoma, head and neck, liver or kidney cancer.

This sequence joins TRBV30 and TRBJ1-2; maybe TRBD1 (6 bases). Between the trimmed V and J ends, which lost 3 bases and 7 bases, there was a span of 12 bases. There are 12 residues in the CDR3. Germline V gene data show CDR1 as GTSNPN and CDR2 as SVGIG (reference sequence). CDR3 coding DNA: TGTGCCTGGAGCAGGGACATTAGTGGCTACACCTTC. It is translated as CAWSRDISGYTF.

V usage is TRBV4-1 and J usage is TRBJ2-3; unclear D gene. The germline V gene encodes CDR1 MGHRA and CDR2 YSYEKL. The CDR3 is 13 residues long. Between the trimmed V and J ends, which lost 1 base and 4 bases, there was a span of 6 bases. The chain's CDR3 is CASSQGVADTQYF. DNA for the CDR3: TGCGCCAGCAGCCAAGGGGTGGCAGATACGCAGTATTTT.

This sequence joins TRBV4-3 and TRBJ1-3; D is unclear. Germline values: CDR1 LGHNA, CDR2 YSLEER. Between the trimmed V and J ends, which lost 0 bases and 0 bases, there was a span of 6 bases. This CDR3 is 15 amino acids long. CDR3 DNA sequence: TGCGCCAGCAGCCAAGAGGCACTCTCTGGAAACACCATATATTTT. Translation gives CASSQEALSGNTIYF.

The rearrangement uses TRBV2 and TRBJ2-5; D unresolved. The DNA end lines up better with TRBJ2-7; the J call may be wrong. In germline, CDR1 is SNHLY, CDR2 FYNNEI. The CDR3 is 10 amino acids. The CDR3 coding sequence is TGTGCCAGCGGGCTCTACGAGCAGTACTTC. As protein: CASGLYEQYF.

The CDR3 loop is CASSLATGTRSYEQYF. CDR3 bases: TGTGCCAGCAGCTTAGCTACCGGGACTAGGTCTTACGAGCAGTACTTC. The chain joins TRBV7-2 to TRBJ2-7, with 8 bases that match TRBD2. The germline CDR1 and CDR2 sequences are SGHTA and FQGNSA. The CDR3 contains 16 residues. The ends lost 0 bases at V and 4 bases at J; junction bases unmatched: 8.

This clone was found once. This chain links TRBV27 with TRBJ1-2; 7 nucleotides match TRBD1. The CDR3 is 15 residues long. Germline V CDR1 and CDR2: MNHEY, SMNVEV (reference sequence). V shed 5 bases and J 2 bases; nucleotides not matched to a gene: 8. The CDR3: CASSPGKGANYGYTF. CDR3 DNA: TGTGCCAGCAGTCCCGGAAAGGGGGCAAACTATGGCTACACCTTC.

The chain has TRBV7-3 and TRBJ1-5, with a weak D call TRBD1 (5 bases). Trimming cost V 5 bases and J 5 bases, with 10 bases left between them. This CDR3 is built from 13 residues. From germline, CDR1 is SGHTA and CDR2 FQGTGA. This CDR3 reads CASSADRDQPQHF. CDR3 in DNA: TGTGCCAGCAGCGCAGACAGAGATCAGCCCCAGCATTTT.

The chain combines TRBV6-1 with TRBJ2-1, with D perhaps TRBD2 (5 bases). V lost 6 bases and J lost 3, with 9 bases in between. Germline V gene sequence: CDR1 MNHNS, CDR2 SASEGT. This CDR3 comprises 13 residues. Written as DNA, the CDR3 is TGTGCCAGCAGAATACTAGTCTACAATGAGCAGTTCTTC. The encoded protein is CASRILVYNEQFF.

This clone was recorded only once. This sequence joins TRBV7-9 and TRBJ2-2, with 11 bases that match TRBD2. Germline V gene sequence: CDR1 SEHNR, CDR2 FQNEAQ (reference sequence). V lost 10 bases and J lost 10; bases outside the gene matches: 8. The CDR3 spans 13 residues. The CDR3 DNA sequence: TGTGCCACCCTTAGCGGGGGGGCCACGGAGCTGTTTTTT. Amino acid sequence: CATLSGGATELFF.

Points on this clone: Germline is not matched at one junction end, which may reflect a read error. The chain employs TRBV5-1 and TRBJ1-6, with TRBD1 matching 9 bases. Germline CDR1 is SGHRS and CDR2 is YFSETQ. The CDR3 extends over 14 amino acids. DNA of the CDR3: TGCGCCAGCAGGGGGACAGGGACTGGTTCACCCCGCCACTTT. It specifies CASRGTGTGSPRHF.

The J gene is TRBJ2-7, the V gene TRBV5-1; D perhaps matches TRBD2 (5 bases). V was cut by 3 bases and J by 5 bases, with 15 bases left in between. CDR3 length: 14 residues. Germline values: CDR1 SGHRS, CDR2 YFSETQ. The CDR3 DNA follows: TGCGCCAGCAGCTCGGACTCATTAAGCGACGAGCAGTACTTC. This translates into CASSSDSLSDEQYF.

The gene calls are TRBV28 and TRBJ2-3, with 8 bases aligning to TRBD2. Germline assignment: CDR1 MDHEN and CDR2 SYDVKM. The CDR3 runs to 14 residues. The J segment lost 7 bases and the V segment lost 4 bases, leaving 7 bases of the junction unmatched. In nucleotides, the CDR3 is TGTGCCAGCAGTTCAACGGGGGGGTGGCATACGCAGTATTTT. Protein sequence: CASSSTGGWHTQYF. The full variable domain, in which reference TRBV28 and TRBJ2-3 provide the parts outside the CDR3, is DVKVTQSSRYLVKRTGEKVFLECVQDMDHENMFWYRQDPGLGLRLIYFSYDVKMKEKGDIPEGYSVSREKKERFSLILESASTNQTSMYLCASSSTGGWHTQYFGPGTRLTVL.

CDR3 residues: CASSQPGGLTDTQYF. The CDR3 DNA sequence: TGCGCCAGCAGCCAACCGGGGGGCCTAACAGATACGCAGTATTTT. The chain recombines TRBV4-1 with TRBJ2-3; possibly TRBD2 for D (7 bases). Germline V CDR1 and CDR2: MGHRA, YSYEKL. The V gene lost 2 bases and the J gene lost 3 bases, with 12 bases spanning the gap. This CDR3 spans 15 amino acids.

V is TRBV7-7 and J is TRBJ2-5; the D gene is possibly TRBD2 (5 bases). The V gene's germline CDR1 is SSHAT and CDR2 FNYEAQ (reference sequence). The CDR3 has 16 amino acids. With 1 base removed from V and 6 bases from J, the gap between germline ends came to 18 bases. The CDR3 region is CASSLGGPLGGQTQYF. CDR3 in DNA: TGTGCCAGCAGCTTAGGCGGGCCCTTAGGTGGGCAGACCCAGTACTTC.

The chain recombines TRBV6-6 with TRBJ1-1, with 7 bases that match TRBD1. The trim removed 3 bases at V and 5 bases at J, leaving 6 bases unmatched. The CDR3 totals 14 residues. The germline V gene encodes CDR1 MNHNY and CDR2 SVGAGI (reference sequence). In nucleotides, the CDR3 is TGTGCCAGCAGTTATACAGGGGTCGGGACTGAAGCTTTCTTT. This translates into CASSYTGVGTEAFF.

V usage is TRBV9 and J usage is TRBJ2-3; no clear D. The CDR3 has 15 residues. The germline V gene has CDR1 SGDLS and CDR2 YYNGEE. The V and J ends lost 4 bases and 0 bases respectively, with 12 bases between them. The CDR3: CASSLTVSSTDTQYF. CDR3 sequence (DNA): TGTGCCAGCAGCCTTACAGTTAGTAGCACAGATACGCAGTATTTT.

The V call is TRBV9, the J call TRBJ2-2; 10 positions agree with TRBD1. Germline loops: CDR1 SGDLS, CDR2 YYNGEE. Germline trimming cut 2 bases from V and 7 bases from J; bases unmatched to any gene: 5. The CDR3 runs to 15 residues. The CDR3 DNA sequence: TGTGCCAGCAGCGTGGGGACAGGGGCTGACGGGGAGCTGTTTTTT. It is translated as CASSVGTGADGELFF.